This TCR beta chain was found in a study of blood T cell repertoires in COVID-19. Across the whole study: Sources were T cells, B-cell-depleted T cells, or PBMCs; the material itself was cDNA or gDNA.

As processed by the authors: Amplified reference gene primers provided the basis for estimating nucleated cell counts. Here immunoSEQ multiplex PCR was the method, and the copy in TCRdb shows in-frame clones only, minus some. Clone size and V and J calls were adopted from that table, with D and trimming inferred from the DNA. In the table there are about 29,000 clones, around 90% of which are singletons. Germline V gene lookup returns CDR1 SGHRS and CDR2 YFSETQ. CDR3 length equals 13 residues. Deletions cut 1 base from V and 0 bases from J, with 4 bases between. V is TRBV5-1 and J is TRBJ1-1, with D unresolved. This receptor was identified in a human donor in a cohort sampled during active COVID-19. Sequenced input: peripheral blood. The CDR3 protein is CASSLNMNTEAFF. As DNA, the CDR3 is TGCGCCAGCAGCTTGAACATGAACACTGAAGCTTTCTTT.